A selection of T cell receptor beta chains follows, all from one sample in a study of identical twins. TCRdb called the 5' RACE reads again in MiXCR, with one record for every CDR3 protein. Among more than 400,000 distinct CDR3 sequences listed, approximately 16% were seen once. The sample was also reused in another study, on yellow fever vaccine responses in identical twins.

Material for sequencing was CD4+ T cells sorted from blood. All receptors derive from a woman in her late teens or twenties in good health. The CDR3 runs from the conserved cysteine through the conserved F or W. Each record gives: clone size, J gene, V gene, D gene, CDR3 DNA, CDR3 protein. The D gene is left open where the match is weak. Clone size appears in some rows only: once, few, many, or a class for an expanded clone.

>few|TRBJ2-5|TRBV12-3/TRBV12-4|.
TGTGCCAGCAGTTGGGGGGCGGGCGGCGAGACCCAGTACTTC
CASSWGAGGETQYF
>.|TRBJ1-1|TRBV7-2|TRBD1
TGTGCCAGCAGTTCCAGGGGGCAGGGCACTGAAGCTTTCTTT
CASSSRGQGTEAFF
>.|TRBJ2-3|TRBV6-1|TRBD1
TGTGCCAGCAGTCTCGGACAGGGGGCCCTCACAGATACGCAGTATTTT
CASSLGQGALTDTQYF
>.|TRBJ2-1|TRBV12-3/TRBV12-4|.
TGTGCCAGCAGTTTGTCCGGTACGGCGACCTACAATGAGCAGTTCTTC
CASSLSGTATYNEQFF
>.|TRBJ2-4|TRBV12-3/TRBV12-4|TRBD2
TGTGCCAGCAGTTTCATGGGGCTAGCGGTGAACATTCAGTACTTC
CASSFMGLAVNIQYF
>few|TRBJ2-5|TRBV18|.
TGTGCCAGCTCACCGACCACGGTACAGAGCCAAGAGACCCAGTACTTC
CASSPTTVQSQETQYF
>few|TRBJ2-2|TRBV4-1|TRBD1
TGCGCCAGCAGCCAACAGGGACAGGGGGCCGTGGGCGGGGAGCTGTTTTTT
CASSQQGQGAVGGELFF
>few|TRBJ2-5|TRBV5-1|.
TGCGCCAGCAAACCCACAGGGATGGAGACCCAGTACTTC
CASKPTGMETQYF
>few|TRBJ2-7|TRBV20-1|.
TGCAGTGCTAGAGATCTAGGCAGCTCCACCTACGAGCAGTACTTC
CSARDLGSSTYEQYF
>many|TRBJ1-2|TRBV5-1|TRBD1
TGCGCCAGCAGCCTAGGGACAGGAACTAACTATGGCTACACCTTC
CASSLGTGTNYGYTF
>few|TRBJ2-1|TRBV2|.
TGTGCCAGCAGTGGGTCCTTGGGTATATATGTCGATGAGCAGTTCTTC
CASSGSLGIYVDEQFF
>.|TRBJ2-7|TRBV24-1|TRBD1
TGTGCCACCAGTGACGCCGGGACAGGGCCTTACGAGCAGTACTTC
CATSDAGTGPYEQYF
>few|TRBJ2-3|TRBV10-3|TRBD2
TGTGCCATCAGTAGTTCCGGGACTAGCGTCGCAGATACGCAGTATTTT
CAISSSGTSVADTQYF
>few|TRBJ2-3|TRBV5-1|TRBD1
TGCGCCAGCAGCTCCCGGGACAGTCACACAGATACGCAGTATTTT
CASSSRDSHTDTQYF
>many|TRBJ2-3|TRBV28|.
TGTGCCAGCACCCAAGGACAGATTTTCGGCGCAGATACGCAGTATTTT
CASTQGQIFGADTQYF
>.|TRBJ2-2|TRBV9|.
TGTGCCAGCAGCGAGGACAGACGATACACCGGGGAGCTGTTTTTT
CASSEDRRYTGELFF
>many|TRBJ1-1|TRBV7-2|.
TGTGCCAGCAGCACCCCCGGGGGGAACACTGAAGCTTTCTTT
CASSTPGGNTEAFF
>few|TRBJ2-1|TRBV12-3/TRBV12-4|.
TGTGCCAGCAGTTTAGGAGGGAGTCCCCCCAATGAGCAGTTCTTC
CASSLGGSPPNEQFF
>many|TRBJ1-5|TRBV7-9|.
TGTGCCAGCAGCGCGCTTCCCCCAAACAATCAGCCCCAGCATTTT
CASSALPPNNQPQHF
>.|TRBJ1-6|TRBV20-1|.
TGCAGTGCTTGGACGGGTTATAATTCACCCCTCCACTTT
CSAWTGYNSPLHF
>.|TRBJ2-2|TRBV25-1|TRBD1
TGTGCCAGCAGTGAATTGGGGACAGGGGATACCGGGGAGCTGTTTTTT
CASSELGTGDTGELFF
>.|TRBJ2-7|TRBV15|.
TGTGCCACCAGCAGAGATAGAACCTACGAGCAGTACTTC
CATSRDRTYEQYF
>.|TRBJ2-5|TRBV3-1|.
TGTGCTAGCAGCCAATCTCCGGGTCAAGAGACCCAGTACTTC
CASSQSPGQETQYF
>.|TRBJ2-7|TRBV10-3|.
TGTGCCATCCGCAGGACAGAAGGCTACGAGCAGTACTTC
CAIRRTEGYEQYF
>.|TRBJ2-2|TRBV7-7|.
TGTGCCAGCAGCTTGGGGGTCGACCGGAGGCTGTTTTTT
CASSLGVDRRLFF
>.|TRBJ1-5|TRBV5-1|.
TGCGCCAGCAGCCCGGTAGGGGGGGAGCCCCAGCATTTT
CASSPVGGEPQHF
>few|TRBJ2-1|TRBV24-1|TRBD1
TGTGCCACCAGTGCCCTGTGGGGACAGGTGATCTTC
CATSALWGQVIF
>.|TRBJ1-6|TRBV5-5|.
TGTGCCAGCAGCTTGGTAGAGGGCTCACCCCTCCACTTT
CASSLVEGSPLHF
>few|TRBJ2-3|TRBV4-2|.
TGTGCCAGCAGCCAAGAAGGCGGGGCGGCAGATACGCAGTATTTT
CASSQEGGAADTQYF